A single sample is the source of the 21 T cell receptor beta chains below, sequenced in a study of T cell responses to AZD1222 COVID-19 vaccine. The table came from immunoSEQ multiplex PCR; TCRdb's copy has only in-frame clones and leaves some out. This sample carries more than 100,000 clones, over 75% of them seen once, and the ten largest clones take about 7.8%. Sample: peripheral blood, taken on day 0 of AZD1222 vaccination. The receptors derive from an adult in good health.

This clone turned up a few times. The chain combines TRBV6-5 with TRBJ1-1, with 7 bases fitting TRBD1. The CDR3 loop spans 13 amino acids. Germline V gene sequence: CDR1 MNHEY, CDR2 SVGAGI. V lost 9 bases and J lost 4; bases outside the gene matches: 8. The CDR3 region has the DNA TGTGCCAGTTACAGGGGCCGGGGCACTGAAGCTTTCTTT. Residues: CASYRGRGTEAFF.

V and J are TRBV30 and TRBJ2-5, with D possibly being TRBD1 (9 bases). CDR3 length: 15 residues. Germline assignment: CDR1 GTSNPN and CDR2 SVGIG (reference sequence). V was shortened by 3 bases and J by 4 bases, with 18 bases between the two germline ends. Here the CDR3 DNA reads TGTGCCTGGAGGGACAGGGGACTAGGAAGAGAGACCCAGTACTTC. This encodes CAWRDRGLGRETQYF.

The genes are TRBV5-1 and TRBJ2-7, with 10 bases fitting TRBD1. Germline CDR1 reads SGHRS; CDR2 reads YFSETQ. The CDR3 runs 15 residues. J gave up 2 bases and V 5 bases, and 7 bases lay outside the gene matches. The CDR3 DNA sequence: TGCGCCAGCAGTCCCCGTGGGACAGGGGCCTACGAGCAGTACTTC. It specifies CASSPRGTGAYEQYF.

The gene calls are TRBV28 and TRBJ2-7; TRBD1 is a possible D gene (6 bases). Trimming removed 5 bases at V and 2 bases at J, with 16 bases between. The CDR3 covers 15 residues. Germline V CDR1 and CDR2: MDHEN, SYDVKM. CDR3 sequence reads: CASSPSQGSPYEQYF. The CDR3 DNA reads as TGTGCCAGCAGTCCTTCGCAGGGGTCTCCCTACGAGCAGTACTTC.

J is TRBJ2-2 and V is TRBV5-1; TRBD2 matches 8 bases. CDR3 length equals 17 residues. Trimming removed 0 bases from V and 7 bases from J; junction bases left unmatched: 11. Per the germline V gene, CDR1 is SGHRS and CDR2 is YFSETQ. The CDR3 region has the DNA TGCGCCAGCAGCTTGGAGGTCGGGAGGGCCTTCGGCGGGGAGCTGTTTTTT. It is translated as CASSLEVGRAFGGELFF.

This clone has just one count. V usage is TRBV27 and J usage is TRBJ1-4; TRBD1 aligns across 8 bases. Germline trimming cut 8 bases from V and 8 bases from J; bases unmatched to any gene: 16. The germline V gene encodes CDR1 MNHEY and CDR2 SMNVEV (reference sequence). The CDR3 is made up of 16 amino acids. The DNA for the CDR3 is TGTGCCAGCCGAAAAAGTAAGACAGGGGAAACGGAAAAACTGTTTTTT. Its translation is CASRKSKTGETEKLFF.

The rearrangement links TRBV20-1 to TRBJ2-4; D is ambiguous. The V gene's germline CDR1 is DFQATT and CDR2 SNEGSKA (reference sequence). This CDR3 spans 15 amino acids. The V and J ends lost 3 bases and 3 bases respectively, with 15 bases between them. CDR3 in amino acids: CSASMGSGVKNIQYF. For the CDR3, the DNA is TGCAGTGCTAGTATGGGGTCAGGAGTCAAAAACATTCAGTACTTC.

This chain connects TRBV29-1 to TRBJ2-7, with 7 bases identical to TRBD2. With V trimmed by 5 bases and J by 4 bases, 11 bases remained unmatched. This CDR3 spans 14 amino acids. The germline V gene encodes CDR1 SQVTM and CDR2 ANQGSEA. As DNA, the CDR3 is TGCAGCGTTTTCAGAAGGGAGGGGACTTACGAGCAGTACTTC. It is translated as CSVFRREGTYEQYF.

The gene calls are TRBV3-1 (or the pseudogene TRBV3-2) and TRBJ1-3; possible D gene TRBD1, 5 bases. The V gene's germline CDR1 is LGHDT and CDR2 YNNKEL (reference sequence). CDR3 size: 16 residues. Trimming took 1 base from V and 2 from J, leaving 12 bases between them. The CDR3 loop reads CASSQGRGGAGNTIYF. The DNA of the CDR3 is TGTGCCAGCAGCCAAGGGAGGGGAGGCGCTGGAAACACCATATATTTT.

The J gene is TRBJ1-2, the V gene TRBV19; a weak D match, TRBD1 (6 bases). V lost 5 bases, J lost 4 bases, and 14 bases lay in between. The CDR3 is made up of 14 amino acids. Germline V CDR1 and CDR2: LNHDA, SQIVND (reference sequence). CDR3 nucleotides: TGTGCCAGTAGTGTTGCACAGGGATCCTATGGCTACACCTTC. Its translation: CASSVAQGSYGYTF.

The V and J genes are TRBV5-4 and TRBJ2-3; D perhaps matches TRBD1 (6 bases). The CDR3 totals 15 residues. Germline V gene sequence: CDR1 SGHNT, CDR2 YYREEE (reference sequence). Trimming removed 3 bases from V and 2 bases from J, with 13 bases in between. The chain's CDR3 is CASSWRGQNTDTQYF. The CDR3 bases are TGTGCCAGCAGCTGGCGAGGACAGAACACAGATACGCAGTATTTT.

This sequence joins TRBV5-1 and TRBJ1-1; 7 positions match TRBD1. This CDR3 spans 15 amino acids. The V and J ends lost 1 base and 0 bases, in that order; junction bases with no gene match: 3. Germline V gene sequence: CDR1 SGHRS, CDR2 YFSETQ. CDR3 region: CASSLRTGVNTEAFF. The CDR3 region has the DNA TGCGCCAGCAGCTTGAGAACAGGGGTGAACACTGAAGCTTTCTTT.

J is TRBJ1-1 and V is TRBV7-2, with D unclear. V lost 2 bases, J lost 0 bases, and 10 bases lay in between. The CDR3 runs 15 residues. Germline CDR1 is SGHTA and CDR2 is FQGNSA. In nucleotides, the CDR3 is TGTGCCAGCAGCTTAACTGTAGGGTTGAACACTGAAGCTTTCTTT. Translated: CASSLTVGLNTEAFF.

The chain couples TRBV19 to TRBJ2-5; D is unclear. This CDR3 contains 13 residues. CDR1 LNHDA and CDR2 SQIVND come from the germline V gene (reference sequence). V lost 4 bases to trimming and J lost 2 bases, with 8 bases between them. The CDR3 spells CASSSWGQETQYF. CDR3 coding DNA: TGTGCCAGTAGTAGTTGGGGTCAAGAGACCCAGTACTTC. The full variable domain, completed using reference TRBV19 and TRBJ2-5, is DGGITQSPKYLFRKEGQNVTLSCEQNLNHDAMYWYRQDPGQGLRLIYYSQIVNDFQKGDIAEGYSVSREKKESFPLTVTSAQKNPTAFYLCASSSWGQETQYFGPGTRLLVL.

The chain recombines TRBV6-5 with TRBJ2-5, with no clear D. Trimming cost V 8 bases and J 7 bases, with 17 bases left between them. The CDR3 contains 13 residues. Germline V gives CDR1 MNHEY, CDR2 SVGAGI. CDR3 coding DNA: TGTGCCAGCGGACCCGGGTGGGTGGGGACCCAGTACTTC. Protein product: CASGPGWVGTQYF.

The chain links TRBV28 to TRBJ1-2; 7 positions match TRBD1. Germline V gene lookup returns CDR1 MDHEN and CDR2 SYDVKM. After removal of 4 bases from V and 0 bases from J, the junction contained 5 bases not matched to a gene. This CDR3 contains 15 residues. CDR3 region: CASSSTGQTNYGYTF. CDR3 nucleotides: TGTGCCAGCAGTTCGACGGGACAGACTAACTATGGCTACACCTTC.

A few counts support this clone. The chain is built from TRBV2 and TRBJ1-5, with D perhaps matching TRBD1 (5 bases). Trimming shortened V by 0 bases and J by 7 bases, and 19 bases separated the two germline ends. Germline CDR1 SNHLY, CDR2 FYNNEI. CDR3 length: 17 amino acids. CDR3 sequence (DNA): TGTGCCAGCAGTGAAGCGCTTCCCGAAGGGGTGGGGCAGCCCCAGCATTTT. Translated: CASSEALPEGVGQPQHF.

The chain has TRBV3-1 (or the pseudogene TRBV3-2) and TRBJ2-3, with D perhaps being TRBD1 or TRBD2 (7 bases each). The CDR3 has 14 residues. The germline V and J ends were trimmed by 4 bases and 4 bases, with 12 bases remaining between them. Germline CDR1 reads LGHDT; CDR2 reads YNNKEL (reference sequence). The CDR3 reads CASSRQGGADTQYF. CDR3 sequence (DNA): TGTGCCAGCAGCCGACAGGGAGGGGCAGATACGCAGTATTTT.

The chain employs TRBV6-1 and TRBJ1-3; 9 bases match TRBD1. This CDR3 contains 17 residues. V was clipped by 0 bases and J by 0 bases; unmatched bases: 3. Germline CDR1 reads MNHNS; CDR2 reads SASEGT. CDR3 amino acids: CASSEATGGSSGNTIYF. The CDR3 DNA sequence: TGTGCCAGCAGTGAAGCGACAGGGGGGAGCTCTGGAAACACCATATATTTT.

This chain links TRBV11-3 with TRBJ2-1, with TRBD1 matching 9 bases. V was clipped by 5 bases and J by 3 bases; unmatched bases: 5. CDR3 length: 15 amino acids. From germline, CDR1 is SGHNT and CDR2 YENEEA. The CDR3, as DNA: TGTGCCAGCAGCCCCACAGGGGGCATCTACAATGAGCAGTTCTTC. Translated, it gives CASSPTGGIYNEQFF.

The V and J genes are TRBV7-8 and TRBJ2-7; D is ambiguous. V was cut by 3 bases and J by 6 bases, with 15 bases left in between. The CDR3 sequence is 14 residues long. CDR1 is SGHVS, CDR2 FQNEAQ, per germline. For the CDR3, the DNA is TGTGCCAGCAGCTTGGCTGGGGTGCGAGGCGAGCAGTACTTC. Its protein product is CASSLAGVRGEQYF.